The TCR beta chain described here comes from a study of blood T cell repertoires in COVID-19. The wider study: PBMCs, B-cell-depleted T cells, or T cells were the source of the cDNA or gDNA that made up the material.

In germline, CDR1 is SGHTA, CDR2 FQGNSA. The CDR3 totals 12 residues. Trimming left V 9 bases short and J 2 bases short, with 9 bases between. Clones were sequenced by immunoSEQ multiplex PCR, and TCRdb holds only the in-frame ones, with some missing. Of over 100,000 clones listed, around 88% are singletons. J is TRBJ2-3 and V is TRBV7-2, with D unresolved. Input material: peripheral blood. This sequence originates from a man aged 45-65 years with acute or convalescent COVID-19. CDR3 nucleotides: TGTGCCAGTGGATGGGCCACAGATACGCAGTATTTT. It translates to CASGWATDTQYF. The entire variable domain, with the rest obtained from reference TRBV7-2 and TRBJ2-3, is as follows: GAGVSQSPSNKVTEKGKDVELRCDPISGHTALYWYRQSLGQGLEFLIYFQGNSAPDKSGLPSDRFSAERTGGSVSTLTIQRTQQEDSAVYLCASGWATDTQYFGPGTRLTVL.